This is a list of T cell receptor beta chains from one sample in a study of shared clonotypes between healthy human individuals. TCRdb's table, derived via immunoSEQ multiplex PCR, lists solely in-frame clones and lacks some. Here the sample spans about 1 million clones, approximately 68% being singletons. Sequenced input: memory CD4+ T cells sorted from blood. These TCRs come from a man aged 18 to 35 in good health. The CDR3 runs from the conserved cysteine through the conserved F or W. D genes are given only for firm matches. Clone size appears in some rows only: once, few, many, or a class for an expanded clone.

>once|TRBV19|.|15|TRBJ1-5
TGTGCCAGTAGTATAGCCGCCACAGGGCTAGTAACCCAGCATTTT
CASSIAATGLVTQHF
>.|TRBV28|TRBD1|16|TRBJ2-6
TGTGCCAGCAGTTTAGGGCAGGGGGTAGGGGCCAACGTCCTGACTTTC
CASSLGQGVGANVLTF
>.|TRBV6-6|.|12|TRBJ2-1
TGTGCCAGCAGTTACGGGTACAATGAGCAGTTCTTC
CASSYGYNEQFF
>.|TRBV28|.|12|TRBJ1-1
TGTGCCAGCACCTCCGTCGGGACCTCCGCTTTCTTT
CASTSVGTSAFF
>.|TRBV6-5|TRBD1|12|TRBJ2-1
TGTGCCAGCAGTAAAAGGACAGGGGGAATGTTCTTC
CASSKRTGGMFF
>.|TRBV9|.|15|TRBJ2-3
TGTGCCAGCAGCGTAGATACGGGTAGCACAGATACGCAGTATTTT
CASSVDTGSTDTQYF
>once|TRBV5-1|TRBD1|18|TRBJ1-2
TGCGCCAGCAGCTTGGGTGGGCCGTTCGGACAGGGCAATCGTGGCTACACCTTC
CASSLGGPFGQGNRGYTF
>.|TRBV5-6|TRBD1|16|TRBJ2-6
TGTGCCAGCAGCCGGACAGGTAACTCTGGGGCCAACGTCCTGACTTTC
CASSRTGNSGANVLTF
>.|TRBV27|.|12|TRBJ2-3
TGTGCCAGCAATTACAGGGCAGATACGCAGTATTTT
CASNYRADTQYF
>.|TRBV21-1|.|15|TRBJ2-2
TGTGCCAGCAGCAACCGAGTATTCAACACCGGGGAGCTGTTTTTT
CASSNRVFNTGELFF
>once|TRBV30|.|15|TRBJ1-3
TGTGCCTGGAGTCTACTCAGGGGAACTGGAAACACCATATATTTT
CAWSLLRGTGNTIYF
>.|TRBV19|.|13|TRBJ1-1
TGTGCCAGTAGTACCATCCCCGCCGGGGAAGCTTTCTTT
CASSTIPAGEAFF
>.|TRBV6-5|.|14|TRBJ1-5
TGTGCCAGCAAGGCAGGGGCGGGCAATCAGCCCCAGCATTTT
CASKAGAGNQPQHF
>.|TRBV7-2|.|14|TRBJ1-2
TGTGCCAGCAGCTCTGGGGTGGGGGTCTATGGCTACACCTTC
CASSSGVGVYGYTF
>.|TRBV27|.|15|TRBJ2-7
TGTGCCAGCAGCACTATCGAGGCAGGGCGCAACGAGCAGTACTTC
CASSTIEAGRNEQYF
>.|TRBV5-6|.|15|TRBJ2-5
TGTGCCAGCAGCTTGGGATTAACGACAGAAGAGACCCAGTACTTC
CASSLGLTTEETQYF
>few|TRBV5-1|.|16|TRBJ2-4
TGCGCCAGCAGCGTCCAGGGGGGGCTAGCCAAAAACATTCAGTACTTC
CASSVQGGLAKNIQYF
>.|TRBV19|TRBD1|15|TRBJ1-3
TGTGCCAGTAGTATTGGGGACAGCTCTGGAAACACCATATATTTT
CASSIGDSSGNTIYF
>.|TRBV18|.|16|TRBJ1-2
TGTGCCAGCTCACCATCGGGCAGCTCGACTAACTATGGCTACACCTTC
CASSPSGSSTNYGYTF
>.|TRBV5-6|TRBD1|16|TRBJ2-5
TGTGCCAGCAGCTTGACCCGGACAGGGGTTGTGGAGACCCAGTACTTC
CASSLTRTGVVETQYF
>.|TRBV18|.|15|TRBJ2-5
TGTGCCAGCTCACCACCGGCTAGTTTCCAAGAGACCCAGTACTTC
CASSPPASFQETQYF
>many|TRBV9|TRBD1|16|TRBJ2-3
TGTGCCAGCAGCGTAGGAGGGGGCGAAGGGGCAGATACGCAGTATTTT
CASSVGGGEGADTQYF
>.|TRBV28|.|12|TRBJ2-1
TGTGCCAGCAGCCCCCGGGGCTGGGGTCCACTCTTC
CASSPRGWGPLF
>.|TRBV5-1|TRBD1|18|TRBJ2-5
TGCGCCAGCAGCTTGAGAGCGACAGGGGCCCCGGGAAAAGAGACCCAGTACTTC
CASSLRATGAPGKETQYF
>.|TRBV6-1|TRBD2|14|TRBJ2-3
TGTGCCAGCAGTGGGGCTAGCGGGAGGGATACGCAGTATTTT
CASSGASGRDTQYF
>few|TRBV28|.|12|TRBJ1-2
TGTGCCACCGGGAGGGAGAACTATGGCTACACCTTC
CATGRENYGYTF
>.|TRBV4-2|.|16|TRBJ1-6
TGTGCCAGCCGAATTGGGCGGGACCTCGGTGGTTCACCCCTCCACTTT
CASRIGRDLGGSPLHF
>once|TRBV5-6|.|16|TRBJ2-7
TGTGCCAGCAGCTCCCCCCCCGGTAGTGCCTCCTACGAGCAGTACTTC
CASSSPPGSASYEQYF
>.|TRBV19|.|14|TRBJ1-4
TGTGCCAGTAGTACTGGACGGAGGGGTGAAAAACTGTTTTTT
CASSTGRRGEKLFF
>.|TRBV18|TRBD1|17|TRBJ2-5
TGTGCCAGCTCATCGACAGGGATAACCTCTTCCCGGGAGACCCAGTACTTC
CASSSTGITSSRETQYF
>.|TRBV19|.|16|TRBJ1-1
TGTGCCAGTAGTATAGGTCGGGGGGTCCGGAACACTGAAGCTTTCTTT
CASSIGRGVRNTEAFF
>.|TRBV30|TRBD2|15|TRBJ2-7
TGTGCCTGGAGTGTAGGCCCCGGGGGGGTCTACGAGCAGTACTTC
CAWSVGPGGVYEQYF
>.|TRBV18|.|10|TRBJ2-3
TGTGCCAGTTCCGGGCCCGAGCTCTATTTT
CASSGPELYF
>.|TRBV6-5|.|14|TRBJ1-4
TGTGCTACTAGGACCGGGGGGCGCGGTGAAAAACTGTTTTTT
CATRTGGRGEKLFF
>.|TRBV2|.|14|TRBJ1-1
TGTGCCAGCAGACCAACCCCAGGGGTTGGTGAAGCTTTCTTT
CASRPTPGVGEAFF
>few|TRBV7-9|TRBD2|14|TRBJ2-3
TGTGCCAGCCGGGGGGGTTTACACACAGATACGCAGTATTTT
CASRGGLHTDTQYF
>few|TRBV18|.|14|TRBJ1-1
TGTGCCAGCTCACCGAGGGGACGGTTAACTGAAGCTTTCTTT
CASSPRGRLTEAFF
>.|TRBV5-1|.|15|TRBJ1-1
TGCGCCAGCAGCTTGGGTACAGGGCGTCAAACTGAAGCTTTCTTT
CASSLGTGRQTEAFF
>.|TRBV4-2|TRBD2|18|TRBJ2-1
TGTGCCAGCAGCCAAGACCAATCTAGCGGGGGGGCCTACAATGAGCAGTTCTTC
CASSQDQSSGGAYNEQFF
>.|TRBV6-1|.|16|TRBJ1-2
TGTGCCAGCAGTGAAGAAACCCACAGGCGAAACTATGGCTACACCTTC
CASSEETHRRNYGYTF
>.|TRBV5-6|TRBD1|14|TRBJ1-4
TGTGCCAGCAGCCTAGGGACAGGAAATGAAAAACTGTTTTTT
CASSLGTGNEKLFF
>many|TRBV15|.|13|TRBJ1-1
TGTGCCACCAGCGGAGGGACCTTCACTGAAGCTTTCTTT
CATSGGTFTEAFF
>.|TRBV4-2|TRBD2|17|TRBJ2-2
TGTGCCAGCAGCCAAGACGAGGGACTAGGCCTCACCGGGGAGCTGTTTTTT
CASSQDEGLGLTGELFF
>.|TRBV30|.|12|TRBJ2-7
TGTGCCTGGAGGGTACTAGCCTACGAGCAGTACTTC
CAWRVLAYEQYF
>.|TRBV4-3|.|14|TRBJ1-2
TGCGCCAGCAGCCAAGCCAGGCAAAACTATGGCTACACCTTC
CASSQARQNYGYTF
>.|TRBV7-2|TRBD2|16|TRBJ2-3
TGTGCCAGCAGCTTAGTCCTAGCGGGAAGAGAAGATACGCAGTATTTT
CASSLVLAGREDTQYF
>.|TRBV19|.|13|TRBJ2-3
TGTGCCAGCCGATCTTTTGCAACGAATACGCAGTATTTT
CASRSFATNTQYF
>.|TRBV9|TRBD2|16|TRBJ2-1
TGTGCCAGCAGCGTAGTGAGCGGGAGCTCCTACAATGAGCAGTTCTTC
CASSVVSGSSYNEQFF
>.|TRBV6-5|.|14|TRBJ2-1
TGTGCCAGTAAAGAGTCGACAGAGTACAATGAGCAGTTCTTC
CASKESTEYNEQFF
>.|TRBV18|.|15|TRBJ1-2
TGTGCCAGCTCAAATAACTTGGGCAGGAACTATGGCTACACCTTC
CASSNNLGRNYGYTF